This T cell receptor (beta chain) was recorded in a study of blood T cell repertoires in COVID-19. Study-level information: PBMCs, B-cell-depleted T cells, or T cells were the source of the cDNA or gDNA that made up the material.

This clone was found once. Other DNA variants within this sample encode the same CDR3. The V gene's germline CDR1 is KGHDR and CDR2 SFDVKD. V lost 3 bases, J lost 0 bases, and 8 bases lay in between. CDR3 length: 15 amino acids. Here immunoSEQ multiplex PCR was the method, and the copy in TCRdb shows in-frame clones only, minus some. The table lists about 200,000 clones, 79% of them singletons. The V call is TRBV24-1, the J call TRBJ2-1, with a tentative D call TRBD2 (6 bases). The sample consisted of peripheral blood. The source of this sequence is a woman in her thirties or forties with COVID-19, enrolled during active disease. The CDR3 sequence: CATSDGGSSYNEQFF. CDR3 DNA sequence: TGTGCCACCAGTGATGGGGGGAGCTCCTACAATGAGCAGTTCTTC.